Here is one TCR beta chain with its context. Its antigen remains unknown. Per the original data handling: Filtering was not the same, since immunoSEQ gave junction-only sequences without quality scores. Assay used: immunoSEQ multiplex PCR; TCRdb lists only in-frame clones, some missing. V and J calls and clone size are those listed in that table; D and trimming were worked out from the DNA. The top ten clones hold 0.1% to 0.15% of a sample with more than 2 million clones, 90% to 95% of them seen once. The data originate from a study of shared clonotypes between healthy human individuals. Study-level information: A few men and a couple of women, aged 18 to 49, were donors. General study results and limits: Compared with clonotypes that all four donors shared, non-shared clonotypes had lower generation probabilities. In a handful of donors, roughly 5.2% of naive CD4 clonotypes appeared in common.

Trimming shortened V by 0 bases and J by 7 bases, and 13 bases separated the two germline ends. CDR3 length: 15 amino acids. CDR1 SGHRS and CDR2 YFSETQ come from the germline V gene. The gene calls are TRBV5-1 and TRBJ2-2; either TRBD1 or TRBD2 may fit D (5 bases each). What was sequenced was naive CD4+ T cells sorted from blood. Subset in this sample: CD45RA+ positively selected. The clonotype comes from a man between 18 and 29 years old in good health. CDR3 nucleotide sequence: TGCGCCAGCAGCTTGGCCGGGACGGGGCGCGGGGAGCTGTTTTTT. It is translated as CASSLAGTGRGELFF. The full variable domain, with the rest looked up from reference TRBV5-1 and TRBJ2-2, is KAGVTQTPRYLIKTRGQQVTLSCSPISGHRSVSWYQQTPGQGLQFLFEYFSETQRNKGNFPGRFSGRQFSNSRSEMNVSTLELGDSALYLCASSLAGTGRGELFFGEGSRLTVL.